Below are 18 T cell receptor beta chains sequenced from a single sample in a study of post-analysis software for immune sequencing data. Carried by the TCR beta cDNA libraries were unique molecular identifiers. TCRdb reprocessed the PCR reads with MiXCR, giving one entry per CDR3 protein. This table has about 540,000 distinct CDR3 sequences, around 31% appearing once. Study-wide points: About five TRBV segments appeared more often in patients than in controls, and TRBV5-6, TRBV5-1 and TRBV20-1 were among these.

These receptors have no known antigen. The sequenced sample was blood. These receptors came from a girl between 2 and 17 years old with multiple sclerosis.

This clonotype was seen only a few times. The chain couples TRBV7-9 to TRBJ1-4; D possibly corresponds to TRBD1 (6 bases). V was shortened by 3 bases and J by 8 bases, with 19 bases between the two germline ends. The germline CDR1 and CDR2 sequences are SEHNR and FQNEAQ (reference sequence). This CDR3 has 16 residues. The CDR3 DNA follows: TGTGCCAGCAGCTTCCCCGAGGGGGACGGTGAAGAAAAACTGTTTTTT. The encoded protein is CASSFPEGDGEEKLFF.

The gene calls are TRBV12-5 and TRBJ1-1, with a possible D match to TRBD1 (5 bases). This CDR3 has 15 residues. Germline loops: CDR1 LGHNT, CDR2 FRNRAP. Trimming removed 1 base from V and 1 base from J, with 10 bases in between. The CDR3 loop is CASGLGPTGNTEAFF. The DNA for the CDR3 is TGTGCTAGTGGTTTGGGACCTACAGGGAACACTGAAGCTTTCTTT.

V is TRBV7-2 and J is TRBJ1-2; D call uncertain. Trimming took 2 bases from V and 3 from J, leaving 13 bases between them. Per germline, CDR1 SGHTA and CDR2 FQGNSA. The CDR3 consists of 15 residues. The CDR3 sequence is CASSLYSSLDYGYTF. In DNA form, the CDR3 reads TGTGCCAGCAGCTTATACAGCTCGCTGGACTATGGCTACACCTTC.

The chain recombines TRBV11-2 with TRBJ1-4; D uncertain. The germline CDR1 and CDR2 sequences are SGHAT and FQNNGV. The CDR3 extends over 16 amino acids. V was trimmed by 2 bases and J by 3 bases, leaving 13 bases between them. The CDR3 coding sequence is TGTGCCAGCAGCTTACAGGCCGCCCGGGCTAATGAAAAACTGTTTTTT. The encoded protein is CASSLQAARANEKLFF.

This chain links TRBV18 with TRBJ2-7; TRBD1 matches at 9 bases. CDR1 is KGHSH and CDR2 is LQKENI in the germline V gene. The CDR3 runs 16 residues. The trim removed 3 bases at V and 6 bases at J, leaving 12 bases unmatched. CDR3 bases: TGTGCCAGCTCACCTCTGGATATGGGACAGGGCGTCGAGCAGTACTTC. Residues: CASSPLDMGQGVEQYF.

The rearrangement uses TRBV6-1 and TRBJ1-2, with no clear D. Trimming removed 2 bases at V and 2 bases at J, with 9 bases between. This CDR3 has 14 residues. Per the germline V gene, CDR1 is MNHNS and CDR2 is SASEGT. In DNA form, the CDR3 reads TGTGCCAGCAGTGAACAGCCGGCCAACTATGGCTACACCTTC. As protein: CASSEQPANYGYTF.

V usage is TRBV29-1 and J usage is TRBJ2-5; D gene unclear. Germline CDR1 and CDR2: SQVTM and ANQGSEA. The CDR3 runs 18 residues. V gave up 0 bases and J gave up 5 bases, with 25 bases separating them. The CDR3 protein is CSVEDQESGFVFLETQYF. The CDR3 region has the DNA TGCAGCGTTGAAGATCAGGAGTCGGGTTTCGTTTTTCTGGAGACCCAGTACTTC.

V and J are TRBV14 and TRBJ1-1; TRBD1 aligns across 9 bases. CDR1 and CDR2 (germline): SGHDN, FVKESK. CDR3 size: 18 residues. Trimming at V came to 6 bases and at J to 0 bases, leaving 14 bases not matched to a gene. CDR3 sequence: CASSPFPGQGGLNTEAFF. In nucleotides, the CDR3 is TGTGCCAGCAGTCCATTCCCGGGACAGGGCGGTTTGAACACTGAAGCTTTCTTT.

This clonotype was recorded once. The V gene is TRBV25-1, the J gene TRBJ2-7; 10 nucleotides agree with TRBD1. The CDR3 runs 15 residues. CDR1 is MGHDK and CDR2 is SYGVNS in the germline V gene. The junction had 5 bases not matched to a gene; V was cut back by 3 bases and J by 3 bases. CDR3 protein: CASSDGGTGVYEQYF. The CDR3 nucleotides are TGTGCCAGCAGTGACGGCGGGACAGGGGTCTACGAGCAGTACTTC.

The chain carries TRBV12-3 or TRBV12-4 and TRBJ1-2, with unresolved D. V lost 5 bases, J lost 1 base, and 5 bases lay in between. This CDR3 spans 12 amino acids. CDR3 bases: TGTGCCAGCAGTGCAGATAACTATGGCTACACCTTC. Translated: CASSADNYGYTF.

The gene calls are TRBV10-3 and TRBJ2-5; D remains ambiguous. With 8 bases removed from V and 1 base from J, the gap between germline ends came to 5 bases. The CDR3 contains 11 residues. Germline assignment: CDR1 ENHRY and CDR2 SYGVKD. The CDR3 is CAIASQETQYF. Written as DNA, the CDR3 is TGTGCCATCGCCAGCCAAGAGACCCAGTACTTC.

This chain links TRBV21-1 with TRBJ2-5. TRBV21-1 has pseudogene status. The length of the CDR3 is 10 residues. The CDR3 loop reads CASNTVTQYF. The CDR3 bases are TGTGCCAGCAACACAGTAACCCAGTACTTC.

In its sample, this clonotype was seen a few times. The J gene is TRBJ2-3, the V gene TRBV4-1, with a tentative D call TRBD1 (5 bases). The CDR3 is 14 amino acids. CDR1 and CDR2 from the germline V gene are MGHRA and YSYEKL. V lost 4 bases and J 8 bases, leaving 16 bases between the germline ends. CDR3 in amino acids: CASSPGQVKGTQYF. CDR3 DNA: TGCGCCAGCAGCCCTGGACAAGTTAAAGGTACGCAGTATTTT.

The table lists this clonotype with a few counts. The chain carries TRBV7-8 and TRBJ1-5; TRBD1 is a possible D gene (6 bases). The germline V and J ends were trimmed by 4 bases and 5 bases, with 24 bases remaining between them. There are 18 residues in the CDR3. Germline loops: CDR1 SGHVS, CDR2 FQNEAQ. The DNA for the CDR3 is TGTGCCAGCAGCTACAGACGCTACAGGGCCGGGCGTGATCAGCCCCAGCATTTT. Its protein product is CASSYRRYRAGRDQPQHF. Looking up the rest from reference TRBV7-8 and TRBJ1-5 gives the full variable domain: GAGVSQSPRYKVAKRGQDVALRCDPISGHVSLFWYQQALGQGPEFLTYFQNEAQLDKSGLPSDRFFAERPEGSVSTLKIQRTQQEDSAVYLCASSYRRYRAGRDQPQHFGDGTRLSIL.

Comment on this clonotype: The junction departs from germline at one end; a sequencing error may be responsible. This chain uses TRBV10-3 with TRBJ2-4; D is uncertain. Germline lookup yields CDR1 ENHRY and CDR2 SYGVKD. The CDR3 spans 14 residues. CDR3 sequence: CAISESRDKSIQYF. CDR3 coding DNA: TGTGCCATCAGTGAGTCCAGAGACAAAAGCATTCAGTACTTC.

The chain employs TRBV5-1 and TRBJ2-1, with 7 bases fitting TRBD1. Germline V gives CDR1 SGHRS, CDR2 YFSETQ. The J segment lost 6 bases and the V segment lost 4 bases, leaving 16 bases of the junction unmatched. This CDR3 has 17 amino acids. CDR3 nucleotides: TGCGCCAGCAGCCCCCCCACCGGGACAGCAAGTATCAATGAGCAGTTCTTC. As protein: CASSPPTGTASINEQFF.

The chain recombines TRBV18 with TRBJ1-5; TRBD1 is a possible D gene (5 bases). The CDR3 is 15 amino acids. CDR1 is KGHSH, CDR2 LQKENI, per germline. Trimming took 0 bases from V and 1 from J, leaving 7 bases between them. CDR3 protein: CASSPPGTSNQPQHF. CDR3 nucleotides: TGTGCCAGCTCACCACCGGGGACCAGCAATCAGCCCCAGCATTTT.

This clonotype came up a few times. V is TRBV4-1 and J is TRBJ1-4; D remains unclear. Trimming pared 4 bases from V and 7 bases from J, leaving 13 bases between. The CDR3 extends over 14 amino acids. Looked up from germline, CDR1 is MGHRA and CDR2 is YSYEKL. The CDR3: CASSPIEGPEKLFF. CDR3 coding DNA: TGCGCCAGCAGCCCAATAGAGGGCCCTGAAAAACTGTTTTTT.